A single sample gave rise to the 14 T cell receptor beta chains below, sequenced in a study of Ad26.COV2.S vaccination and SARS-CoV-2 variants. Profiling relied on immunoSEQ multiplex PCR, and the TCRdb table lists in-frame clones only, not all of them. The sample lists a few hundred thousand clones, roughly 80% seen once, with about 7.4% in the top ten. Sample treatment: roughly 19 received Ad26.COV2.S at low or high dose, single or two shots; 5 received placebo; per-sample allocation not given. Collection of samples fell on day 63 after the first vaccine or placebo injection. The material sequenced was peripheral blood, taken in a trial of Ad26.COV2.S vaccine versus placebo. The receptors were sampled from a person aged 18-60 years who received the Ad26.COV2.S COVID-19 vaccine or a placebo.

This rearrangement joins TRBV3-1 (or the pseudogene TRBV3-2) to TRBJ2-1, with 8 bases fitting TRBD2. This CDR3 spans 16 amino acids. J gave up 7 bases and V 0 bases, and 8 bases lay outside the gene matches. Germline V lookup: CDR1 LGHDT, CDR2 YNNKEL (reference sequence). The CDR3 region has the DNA TGTGCCAGCAGCCAAGATGCGGGAGGCGTTCCTAATGAGCAGTTCTTC. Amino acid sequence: CASSQDAGGVPNEQFF.

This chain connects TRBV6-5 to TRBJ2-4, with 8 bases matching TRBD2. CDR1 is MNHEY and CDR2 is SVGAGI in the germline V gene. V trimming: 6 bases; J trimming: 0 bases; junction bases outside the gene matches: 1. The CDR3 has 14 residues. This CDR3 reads CASRLAVAKNIQYF. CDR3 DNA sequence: TGTGCCAGCAGACTAGCGGTAGCCAAAAACATTCAGTACTTC.

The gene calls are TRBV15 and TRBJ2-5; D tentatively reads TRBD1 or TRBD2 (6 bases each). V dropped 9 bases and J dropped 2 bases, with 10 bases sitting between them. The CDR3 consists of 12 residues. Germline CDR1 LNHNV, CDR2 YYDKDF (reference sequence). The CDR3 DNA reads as TGTGCCACTCGAGGGGGGCAAGAGACCCAGTACTTC. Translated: CATRGGQETQYF.

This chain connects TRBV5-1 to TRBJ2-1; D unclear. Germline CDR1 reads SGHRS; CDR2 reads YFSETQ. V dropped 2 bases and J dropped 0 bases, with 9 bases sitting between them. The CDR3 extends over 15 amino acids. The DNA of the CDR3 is TGCGCCAGCAGCTTCACCTCCAGCTCCTACAATGAGCAGTTCTTC. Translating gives CASSFTSSSYNEQFF.

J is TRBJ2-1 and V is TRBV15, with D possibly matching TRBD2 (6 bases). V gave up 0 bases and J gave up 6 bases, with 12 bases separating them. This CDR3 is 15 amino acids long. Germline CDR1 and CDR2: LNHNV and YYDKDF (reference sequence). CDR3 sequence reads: CATSRDSGGANEQFF. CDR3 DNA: TGTGCCACCAGCAGAGATTCCGGGGGAGCCAATGAGCAGTTCTTC.

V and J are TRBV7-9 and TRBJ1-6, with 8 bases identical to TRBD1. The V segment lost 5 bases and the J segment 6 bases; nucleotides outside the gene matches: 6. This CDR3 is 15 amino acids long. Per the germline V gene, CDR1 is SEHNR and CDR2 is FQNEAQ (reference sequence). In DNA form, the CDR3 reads TGTGCCAGCAGCACCCGGGACAGGATTAATTCACCCCTCCACTTT. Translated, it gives CASSTRDRINSPLHF.

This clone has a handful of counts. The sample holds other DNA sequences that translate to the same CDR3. The CDR3 nucleotides are TGTGCCAGCACTCCACCGGGGGGAGGGCAGCCCCAGCATTTT. It translates to CASTPPGGGQPQHF. J is TRBJ1-5 and V is TRBV6-5; D may be TRBD1 (5 bases). Germline-derived CDR1 and CDR2 are MNHEY and SVGAGI. The length of the CDR3 is 14 residues. V was shortened by 7 bases and J by 7 bases, with 17 bases between the two germline ends.

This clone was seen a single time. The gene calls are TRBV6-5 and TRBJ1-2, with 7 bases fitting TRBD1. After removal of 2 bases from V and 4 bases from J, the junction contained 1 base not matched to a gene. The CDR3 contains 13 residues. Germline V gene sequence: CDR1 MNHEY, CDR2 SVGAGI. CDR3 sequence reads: CASSYQGGYGYTF. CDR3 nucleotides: TGTGCCAGCAGTTACCAGGGGGGCTATGGCTACACCTTC.

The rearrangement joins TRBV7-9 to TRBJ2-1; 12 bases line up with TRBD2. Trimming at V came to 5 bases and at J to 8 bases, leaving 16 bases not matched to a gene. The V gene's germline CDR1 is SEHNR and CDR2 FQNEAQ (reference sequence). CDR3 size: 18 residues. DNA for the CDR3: TGTGCCAGCAGCGTTCCACCGACTAGCGGGAGACCCCTCCATGAGCAGTTCTTC. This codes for CASSVPPTSGRPLHEQFF.

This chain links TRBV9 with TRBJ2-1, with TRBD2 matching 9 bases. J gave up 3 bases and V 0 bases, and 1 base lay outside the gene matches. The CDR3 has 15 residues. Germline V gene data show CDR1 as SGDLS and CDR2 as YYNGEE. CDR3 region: CASSVASGNYNEQFF. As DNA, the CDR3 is TGTGCCAGCAGCGTAGCTAGCGGGAACTACAATGAGCAGTTCTTC.

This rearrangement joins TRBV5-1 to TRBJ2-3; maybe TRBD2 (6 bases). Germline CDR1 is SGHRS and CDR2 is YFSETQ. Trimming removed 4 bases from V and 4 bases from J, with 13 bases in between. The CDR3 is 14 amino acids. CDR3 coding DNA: TGCGCCAGCAGCGGTGCCTCGGGGGCAGATACGCAGTATTTT. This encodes CASSGASGADTQYF.

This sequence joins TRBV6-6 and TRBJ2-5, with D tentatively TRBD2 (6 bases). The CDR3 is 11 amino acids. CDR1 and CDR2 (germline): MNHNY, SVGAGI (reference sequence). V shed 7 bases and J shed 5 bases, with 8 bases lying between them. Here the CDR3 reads CASTRGETQYF. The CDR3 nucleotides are TGTGCCAGCACTCGGGGGGAGACCCAGTACTTC.

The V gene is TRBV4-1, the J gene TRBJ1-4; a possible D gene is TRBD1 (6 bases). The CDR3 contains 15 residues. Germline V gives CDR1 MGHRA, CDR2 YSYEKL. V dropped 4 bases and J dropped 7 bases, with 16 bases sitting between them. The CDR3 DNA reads TGCGCCAGCAGCCTACACAGGGCCGTGGGTGAAAAACTGTTTTTT. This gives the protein CASSLHRAVGEKLFF.

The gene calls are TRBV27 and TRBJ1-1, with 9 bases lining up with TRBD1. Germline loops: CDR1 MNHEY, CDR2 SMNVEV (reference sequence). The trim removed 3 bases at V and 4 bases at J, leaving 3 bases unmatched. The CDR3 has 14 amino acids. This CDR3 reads CASSFWDRATEAFF. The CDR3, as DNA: TGTGCCAGCAGTTTCTGGGACAGGGCCACTGAAGCTTTCTTT.